This T cell receptor beta chain emerged from a study of T cell repertoires in cytomegalovirus infection. Turning to the study itself: Public TCR beta signatures marked donors with CMV infection and the matching HLA.

This clonotype was observed many times. Its specificity is unknown. CDR1 and CDR2 (germline): SGHAT, FQNNGV. V lost 1 base and J lost 3, with 8 bases in between. The CDR3 is 14 residues long. One entry per CDR3 protein, called by TCRdb with MiXCR from the reads. The sample gives about 270,000 distinct CDR3 sequences, 22% of which show up once; roughly a fifth is in the top ten. V usage is TRBV11-2 and J usage is TRBJ2-3, with D perhaps matching TRBD2 (6 bases). The sample consisted of cultured PBMCs, taken from culture after CMV antigen stimulation. This TCR derives from a human donor in good health (CMV status not recorded). Some clones in this sample may be carry-over from other donors' samples. The CDR3 protein is CASSLVGGTDTQYF. DNA of the CDR3: TGTGCCAGCAGCTTAGTTGGAGGGACAGATACGCAGTATTTT.